This T cell receptor (beta chain) is drawn from a study of T cell responses to AZD1222 COVID-19 vaccine. Study observations and caveats: The repertoires were collected only after the peak T cell response. Across spike, vaccine-associated CD4 TCRs were found, dominant at 160-218 and 743-854. The donors showed a predominance of white British ancestry and of females, with possible underestimation of clonal diversity.

As to this clone: Antigen unknown.

V trimming: 4 bases; J trimming: 0 bases; junction bases outside the gene matches: 7. CDR3 length: 17 residues. Germline-derived CDR1 and CDR2 are KGHDR and SFDVKD. Clones were read by immunoSEQ multiplex PCR, and TCRdb kept only the in-frame ones, dropping some. The sample totals over 140,000 clones. The origin of this receptor is an adult in good health. Sequenced sample: peripheral blood. J is TRBJ2-3 and V is TRBV24-1, with 9 bases fitting TRBD2. The CDR3 sequence: CATSDFPGTSSTDTQYF. CDR3 nucleotides: TGTGCCACCAGTGACTTCCCCGGGACTAGCAGCACAGATACGCAGTATTTT.